A selection of T cell receptor beta chains follows, all from one sample in a study of blood T cell repertoires in COVID-19. TCRdb keeps only in-frame clones here, not all; method: immunoSEQ multiplex PCR. This table has about 170,000 clones, less than 85% appearing once. The sample taken for sequencing was peripheral blood. The receptor source for this set is a woman older than 75 with active or convalescent COVID-19. The CDR3 runs from the conserved cysteine through the conserved F or W. Each record gives: CDR3 protein, CDR3 DNA, clone size, V gene, J gene, D gene. The D gene is left open where the match is weak. Some rows mark clone size as missing; the rest say once, few, many or name a class of expanded clone.

CDR3aa: CASSLAGTGGMNTEAFF; CDR3nt: TGCGCCAGCAGCTTGGCCGGGACAGGAGGAATGAACACTGAAGCTTTCTTT; abundance: .; v_gene: TRBV5-1; j_gene: TRBJ1-1; d_gene: TRBD1
CDR3aa: CASSIGRVRGYSNQPQHF; CDR3nt: TGTGCCAGTAGTATAGGCAGGGTGCGGGGATATAGCAATCAGCCCCAGCATTTT; abundance: .; v_gene: TRBV19; j_gene: TRBJ1-5; d_gene: .
CDR3aa: CASSLVAGEQYF; CDR3nt: TGTGCCAGCAGCTTAGTAGCGGGCGAGCAGTACTTC; abundance: .; v_gene: TRBV7-2; j_gene: TRBJ2-7; d_gene: TRBD2
CDR3aa: CASSIRVIRGILNTGELFF; CDR3nt: TGTGCCAGCAGCATCCGCGTTATCAGGGGTATCCTGAACACCGGGGAGCTGTTTTTT; abundance: .; v_gene: TRBV4-2; j_gene: TRBJ2-2; d_gene: .
CDR3aa: CASSQVASSGSPYEQYF; CDR3nt: TGCGCCAGCAGCCAAGTGGCTTCCAGCGGGAGTCCCTACGAGCAGTACTTC; abundance: .; v_gene: TRBV4-1; j_gene: TRBJ2-7; d_gene: TRBD2
CDR3aa: CASSQRTGGNEKLFF; CDR3nt: TGTGCCAGCAGCCAACGGACAGGGGGTAATGAAAAACTGTTTTTT; abundance: .; v_gene: TRBV3-1/TRBV3-2; j_gene: TRBJ1-4; d_gene: TRBD1
CDR3aa: CASSLGQVTYNEQFF; CDR3nt: TGTGCCAGCAGCTTAGGACAAGTTACCTACAATGAGCAGTTCTTC; abundance: once; v_gene: TRBV7-9; j_gene: TRBJ2-1; d_gene: .
CDR3aa: CASRVRGEYGYTF; CDR3nt: TGTGCCAGCAGGGTCCGCGGAGAATATGGCTACACCTTC; abundance: .; v_gene: TRBV6-5; j_gene: TRBJ1-2; d_gene: .
CDR3aa: CASRPYRGPDYGYTF; CDR3nt: TGTGCCAGCAGACCCTACAGGGGGCCCGACTATGGCTACACCTTC; abundance: .; v_gene: TRBV5-8; j_gene: TRBJ1-2; d_gene: TRBD1
CDR3aa: CASSLQGRNTIYF; CDR3nt: TGTGCCAGCAGCTTGCAGGGTCGGAACACCATATATTTT; abundance: .; v_gene: TRBV5-6; j_gene: TRBJ1-3; d_gene: .
CDR3aa: CASTSHPTDGNTIYF; CDR3nt: TGTGCCAGCACCTCCCACCCGACAGACGGAAACACCATATATTTT; abundance: few; v_gene: TRBV28; j_gene: TRBJ1-3; d_gene: .
CDR3aa: CASSLTRRGYSPLHF; CDR3nt: TGTGCCAGCAGTTTAACCCGCAGGGGATATTCACCCCTCCACTTT; abundance: .; v_gene: TRBV27; j_gene: TRBJ1-6; d_gene: .
CDR3aa: CASRAPGLEPQHF; CDR3nt: TGTGCCAGCAGGGCTCCAGGGCTAGAGCCCCAGCATTTT; abundance: .; v_gene: TRBV28; j_gene: TRBJ1-5; d_gene: .
CDR3aa: CASSSFIASYSYEQYF; CDR3nt: TGTGCCAGCAGCTCCTTTATAGCGTCCTATTCCTACGAGCAGTACTTC; abundance: few; v_gene: TRBV7-8; j_gene: TRBJ2-7; d_gene: .
CDR3aa: CASILNQETQYF; CDR3nt: TGTGCCAGCATCCTAAACCAAGAGACCCAGTACTTC; abundance: once; v_gene: TRBV7-9; j_gene: TRBJ2-5; d_gene: .
CDR3aa: CASSLSRSRGRGDTQYF; CDR3nt: TGTGCCAGCAGCTTATCCCGCTCCAGGGGGCGCGGAGATACGCAGTATTTT; abundance: .; v_gene: TRBV5-6; j_gene: TRBJ2-3; d_gene: TRBD1
CDR3aa: CASRLAGGPYEQYF; CDR3nt: TGTGCCAGCAGGTTAGCGGGAGGGCCCTACGAGCAGTACTTC; abundance: .; v_gene: TRBV6-5; j_gene: TRBJ2-7; d_gene: TRBD2
CDR3aa: CASTGTDPGNTIYF; CDR3nt: TGTGCCAGCACCGGGACAGATCCTGGAAACACCATATATTTT; abundance: .; v_gene: TRBV6-5; j_gene: TRBJ1-3; d_gene: TRBD1
CDR3aa: CASVRAGQEQYF; CDR3nt: TGTGCCAGCGTCCGCGCGGGACAGGAGCAGTACTTC; abundance: .; v_gene: TRBV6-5; j_gene: TRBJ2-7; d_gene: .
CDR3aa: CASSLRQGAYNEQFF; CDR3nt: TGCGCCAGCAGCCTCCGACAGGGGGCATACAATGAGCAGTTCTTC; abundance: .; v_gene: TRBV5-1; j_gene: TRBJ2-1; d_gene: TRBD1
CDR3aa: CASSERAGQGFGYTF; CDR3nt: TGTGCCAGCAGTGAAAGGGCGGGACAGGGATTTGGCTACACCTTC; abundance: .; v_gene: TRBV27; j_gene: TRBJ1-2; d_gene: TRBD1
CDR3aa: CASLAQGEATEAFF; CDR3nt: TGTGCCAGTTTGGCCCAGGGCGAGGCCACTGAAGCTTTCTTT; abundance: few; v_gene: TRBV19; j_gene: TRBJ1-1; d_gene: .